These T cell receptor beta chains were read from a single sample in a study of vaccination and CD4 T cells after COVID-19. In TCRdb, the PCR reads were re-called with MiXCR into one record per CDR3 protein. The sample shows roughly 4,200 distinct CDR3 sequences, around 20% of them seen only once. The antigens for these receptors are not known. Sequencing was done on a sample of CD4+ T cells from blood, cultured in vitro. Receptors originate from a human donor who had recovered from COVID-19. Both conserved end residues are part of each CDR3. Size tells how often a clone was seen (once, few, many) or the class of an expanded clone, and some rows leave it out.

J gene | V gene | clone size | CDR3 protein
TRBJ1-5 | TRBV30 | NA | CAWSEGLSNQPQHF
TRBJ1-5 | TRBV24-1 | few | CATRRGRGHSNQPQHF
TRBJ2-2 | TRBV6-5 | few | CASSYSFLLVGQGDTGELFF
TRBJ1-1 | TRBV6-1 | NA | CASSEGALGNTEAFF
TRBJ2-5 | TRBV11-3 | NA | CASSPNPGLAGQETQYF
TRBJ2-3 | TRBV19 | once | CASSPRFSTDTQYF
TRBJ2-1 | TRBV20-1 | medium-sized | CSANGPNNEQFF
TRBJ1-1 | TRBV30 | few | CAWSAGIWDTEAFF
TRBJ1-6 | TRBV5-1 | few | CASSLADRERSPLHF
TRBJ2-3 | TRBV5-4 | NA | CASSAESLGADTQYF
TRBJ1-2 | TRBV14 | NA | CASSQRVGDGYTF
TRBJ1-2 | TRBV30 | NA | CAWTDTDYYGYTF
TRBJ1-1 | TRBV20-1 | medium-sized | CSARAPEWATEAFF
TRBJ2-1 | TRBV2 | few | CARGTEGSNEQFF
TRBJ2-1 | TRBV20-1 | NA | CSASRTSGGLQFF
TRBJ1-2 | TRBV12-3/TRBV12-4 | NA | CASMPPGGGYTF
TRBJ2-5 | TRBV5-1 | NA | CASSWVGGETQYF
TRBJ1-5 | TRBV18 | few | CASSPSGSNQPQHF
TRBJ2-3 | TRBV20-1 | NA | CSARDLALAGGRDTQYF
TRBJ2-2 | TRBV5-1 | few | CASSLMGVNTGELFF
TRBJ1-2 | TRBV6-1 | NA | CASRPGDANYGYTF
TRBJ1-2 | TRBV18 | NA | CASSPGANYGYTF
TRBJ1-5 | TRBV20-1 | medium-sized | CSASGKGFNQPQHF
TRBJ2-7 | TRBV24-1 | NA | CATRSGGLRVYEQYF
TRBJ2-7 | TRBV6-1 | few | CASMGTGILNEQYF
TRBJ1-1 | TRBV30 | medium-sized | CAWSRTGGDTEAFF
TRBJ2-7 | TRBV20-1 | NA | CSATRGLSYEQYF
TRBJ1-2 | TRBV30 | few | CASQAEGRGYTF
NA | TRBV5-1 | NA | CASSLEPSGGEETQYF
TRBJ1-4 | TRBV29-1 | NA | CSGRTGGEKLFF
TRBJ1-6 | TRBV12-3/TRBV12-4 | few | CASSLRPGGNSPLHF
TRBJ2-7 | TRBV3-1 | NA | CASSQAPSEQYF
TRBJ2-1 | TRBV11-2 | NA | CASSSQRTGTRSREQFF
TRBJ1-1 | TRBV12-3/TRBV12-4 | hyperexpanded | CASSLGGRFEAFF
TRBJ2-3 | TRBV5-1 | NA | CASSLTGTGYSTDTQYF
TRBJ1-5 | TRBV10-3 | few | CAIANGQGSNQPQHF
TRBJ2-5 | TRBV7-3 | NA | CASSPSRTGQETQYF
TRBJ1-6 | TRBV19 | NA | CASLPGPNSPLHF
TRBJ1-2 | TRBV9 | NA | CASSPLDRVFDGYTF
TRBJ1-3 | TRBV2 | few | CASSEVSLQGNTIYF
TRBJ1-2 | TRBV9 | few | CASSVTGDTRLDYGYTF
TRBJ1-1 | TRBV6-5 | large | CASSFGGTEAFF
TRBJ2-7 | TRBV3-1 | medium-sized | CASSQGAGSYEQYF
TRBJ2-3 | TRBV2 | few | CASSKGGRKTDTQYF
TRBJ1-5 | TRBV30 | NA | CAWSEDSLGQPQHF
TRBJ1-2 | TRBV12-3/TRBV12-4 | medium-sized | CASSGGGAHTF
TRBJ2-1 | TRBV7-9 | few | CASSLDSLNPYNEQFF
TRBJ1-1 | TRBV12-3/TRBV12-4 | medium-sized | CASSLLSNTEAFF
TRBJ2-5 | TRBV7-2 | medium-sized | CASSLDGNFQETQYF
TRBJ1-3 | TRBV12-3/TRBV12-4 | NA | CASSFSYRGDGNTIYF
TRBJ2-2 | TRBV30 | NA | CASQGRGITGELFF
TRBJ2-1 | TRBV7-2 | NA | CASTWTGFDEQFF
TRBJ2-3 | TRBV7-3 | NA | CASSYQTGTDTQYF